This T cell receptor (beta chain) originates from a study of blood T cell repertoires in COVID-19 (TCRdb year 2020). Regarding the research as a whole: Samples from collaborators originated in the United States, Italy and Spain and spanned both the acute and convalescent phases of COVID-19. Deeply sampled blood TCRbeta repertoires from subjects exposed to, actively infected with, or recovered from COVID-19 were included in the dataset. A de-identified subject ID, COVID-19 status, age in years and sex were almost always included in the sample metadata. The repertoires were made available in a free public database intended to serve as a resource for research on the immune response to SARS-CoV-2. HLA class I and class II types, where available, came from metadata supplied by the sample provider rather than from assay-based typing. The samples were drawn from the first 160 participants of the ongoing ImmuneRACE study and from 1,200 or so subjects provided by 6 global collaborators. The prospective study material was composed of cDNA or gDNA derived from T cells, B-cell-depleted T cells, or PBMCs.

TCRbeta CDR3 regions were amplified from genomic DNA by means of the immunoSEQ Assay, a bias-controlled multiplex PCR. From the authors' description of their analysis: The number of nucleated cells in each sample was estimated from the amplification of reference gene primers within the assay. To quantify the absolute abundance of each unique TCRbeta CDR3 rearrangement, sequence reads were collapsed and filtered. For each sample, productive Simpson clonality was calculated by taking the square root of Simpson's diversity index across productive rearrangements. Here the immuneACCESS table is served through TCRdb, limited to in-frame sequences with V and J called. Missing clones are a known gap in these copies; in checked studies unresolved V genes cover under half, and the rest lacks a known reason. V and J calls and clone size are copied from that table; D and trimming were computed from the DNA. The sample table records some 250,000 clones; roughly 84% of these occur just once. Around 4% of the sample lies in the top ten.

This clone was seen once. Its antigen is currently not known. There are no base qualities to consult, and no much larger clone falls within one base. The collaborating institutions used their own protocols to collect whole blood in K2EDTA tubes. For TCRbeta analysis, collaborator samples were shipped as frozen whole blood, as isolated PBMCs, or as DNA extracted from either sample type. The paper as a whole reports these results and caveats: How much clinical and demographic metadata was included differed by source and by participant, and the metadata was provided uncurated.

From its cysteine to its phenylalanine, the CDR3 spans 13 amino acids. The kept DNA is CDR3 alone, 39 bases in frame from the first base. Looking up the germline V gene yields CDR1 SGDLS and CDR2 YYNGEE. Cut back by 2 bases and 8 bases, the V and J ends lie 11 bases apart. Sample: peripheral blood. The clonotype comes from a man in his fifties or sixties with acute or convalescent COVID-19. The rearranged segments are TRBV9 and TRBJ1-3, and perhaps TRBD1 as D gene, on 5 matching bases. In nucleotides, the sequence is TGTGCCAGCAGCGTGGCAGGGAAGCACACCATATATTTT. This translates into CASSVAGKHTIYF.